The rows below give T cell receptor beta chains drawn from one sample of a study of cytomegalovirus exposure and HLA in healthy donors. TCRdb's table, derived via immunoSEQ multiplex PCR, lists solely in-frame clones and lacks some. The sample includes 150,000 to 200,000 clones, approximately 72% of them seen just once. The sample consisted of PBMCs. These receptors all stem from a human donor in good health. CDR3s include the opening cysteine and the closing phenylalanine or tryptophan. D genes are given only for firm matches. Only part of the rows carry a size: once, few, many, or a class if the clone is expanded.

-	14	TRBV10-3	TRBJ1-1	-	TGTGCCATCAGTGGTGAGGGTTCCAACACTGAAGCTTTCTTT	CAISGEGSNTEAFF
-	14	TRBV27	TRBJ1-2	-	TGTGCCAGCAGTGCCCTGGGGGGAGGCTATGGCTACACCTTC	CASSALGGGYGYTF
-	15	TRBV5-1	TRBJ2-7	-	TGCGCCAGCAGCTGGGGGACGGGAGAGGTCTACGAGCAGTACTTC	CASSWGTGEVYEQYF
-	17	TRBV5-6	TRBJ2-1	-	TGTGCCAGCAGCCTGCCTCCGCCAGCGGGCGCTTACAATGAGCAGTTCTTC	CASSLPPPAGAYNEQFF
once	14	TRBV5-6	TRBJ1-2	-	TGTGCCAGCGGGAGGTATTACCAGCCTCATGGCTACACCTTC	CASGRYYQPHGYTF
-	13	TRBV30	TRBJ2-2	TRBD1	TGTGCCTGTGACAGGGAAAACACCGGGGAGCTGTTTTTT	CACDRENTGELFF
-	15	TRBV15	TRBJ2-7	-	TGTGCCACCAGCAGTTCAAGCAGGGCCGAGTTCGAGCAGTACTTC	CATSSSSRAEFEQYF
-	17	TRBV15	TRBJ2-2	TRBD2	TGTGCCACCAGCAGCCCCTTCGGACTAGCGGTGACCGGGGAGCTGTTTTTT	CATSSPFGLAVTGELFF
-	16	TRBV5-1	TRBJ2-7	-	TGCGCCAGCAGCTTGAGTTCGGCGGGGGCAAACTACGAGCAGTACTTC	CASSLSSAGANYEQYF
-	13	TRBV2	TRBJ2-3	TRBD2	TGTGCCAGCACCCGGGGGGTGACAGATACGCAGTATTTT	CASTRGVTDTQYF
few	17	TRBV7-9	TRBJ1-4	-	TGTGCCAGCAGCACCTCAACAGGGTATTCCACTAATGAAAAACTGTTTTTT	CASSTSTGYSTNEKLFF
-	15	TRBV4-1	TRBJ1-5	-	TGCGCCAGCAGCCTGGGGGGAGAGAAACATCAGCCCCAGCATTTT	CASSLGGEKHQPQHF
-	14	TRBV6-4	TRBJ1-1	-	TGTGCCAGCAGCCCTAATCCGGGGAACACTGAAGCTTTCTTT	CASSPNPGNTEAFF
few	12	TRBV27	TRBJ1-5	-	TGTGCCAGTAAGCAGGGCAATCAGCCCCAGCATTTT	CASKQGNQPQHF
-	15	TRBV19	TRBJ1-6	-	TGTGCCAGTAGTATAGCCCACAGTCCTACATCACCCCTCCACTTT	CASSIAHSPTSPLHF
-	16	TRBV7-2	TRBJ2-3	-	TGTGCCAGCACCCTGGGGCAGGTTCGCTCCACAGATACGCAGTATTTT	CASTLGQVRSTDTQYF
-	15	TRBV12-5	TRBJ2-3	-	TGTGCTAGTGGGGCAACAGGGGAGGGCACAGATACGCAGTATTTT	CASGATGEGTDTQYF
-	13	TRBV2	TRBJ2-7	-	TGTGCCAGCAGTGCGACAGAATTCTACGAGCAGTACTTC	CASSATEFYEQYF
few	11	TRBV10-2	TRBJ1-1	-	TGCGCCAGCAGTGGAGCCACTGAAGCTTTCTTT	CASSGATEAFF
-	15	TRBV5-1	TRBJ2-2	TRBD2	TGCGCCAGCAGCTTTTTCCCGGGGGGTTCCGGGGAGCTGTTTTTT	CASSFFPGGSGELFF
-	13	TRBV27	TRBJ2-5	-	TGTGCCAGCAGTTTATACAGGCGGGAGACCCAGTACTTC	CASSLYRRETQYF
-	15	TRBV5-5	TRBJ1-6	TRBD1	TGTGCCAGCAGCCTCTCGGACAGGGAGGGCTCACCCCTCCACTTT	CASSLSDREGSPLHF
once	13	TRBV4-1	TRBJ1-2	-	TGCGCCAGCAGCCAAGAAACAGGATATGGCTACACCTTC	CASSQETGYGYTF
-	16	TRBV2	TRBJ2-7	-	TGTGCCAGCAGTGAAGCGCATCCCAGGGGACCCTACGAGCAGTACTTC	CASSEAHPRGPYEQYF
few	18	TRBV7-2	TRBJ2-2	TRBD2	TGTGCCAGCAGCTTATTTCCTAGCGGGGGCCCAAACACCGGGGAGCTGTTTTTT	CASSLFPSGGPNTGELFF
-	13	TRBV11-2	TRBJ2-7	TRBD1	TGTGCCAGCAGCTTAGGGGACAGATACGAGCAGTACTTC	CASSLGDRYEQYF
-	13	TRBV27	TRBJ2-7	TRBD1	TGTGCCAGCACGCCGACAGGGAAGCACGAGCAGTACTTC	CASTPTGKHEQYF
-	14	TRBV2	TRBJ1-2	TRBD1	TGTGCCAGCAGTGGGGACAGTGAGAAGGGTGGCTACACCTTC	CASSGDSEKGGYTF
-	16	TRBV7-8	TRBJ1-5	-	TGTGCCAGCAGCCACCGAGGGGACTTAAGCAATCAGCCCCAGCATTTT	CASSHRGDLSNQPQHF
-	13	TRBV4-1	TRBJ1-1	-	TGCGCCAGCAGCCAACGCGGGGCCACTGAAGCTTTCTTT	CASSQRGATEAFF
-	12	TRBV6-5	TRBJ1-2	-	TGTGCCAGCAGTTACAGGGGGTATGGCTACACCTTC	CASSYRGYGYTF
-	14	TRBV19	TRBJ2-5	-	TGTGCCAGTACGACAGCGGGCACACAAGAGACCCAGTACTTC	CASTTAGTQETQYF
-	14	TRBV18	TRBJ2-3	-	TGTGCCAGCTCACCAGCCGTTCAGGCAGATACGCAGTATTTT	CASSPAVQADTQYF
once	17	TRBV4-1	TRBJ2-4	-	TGCGCCAGCAGCCAAGGTCTCGACAGGAAAGGCAAAAACATTCAGTACTTC	CASSQGLDRKGKNIQYF